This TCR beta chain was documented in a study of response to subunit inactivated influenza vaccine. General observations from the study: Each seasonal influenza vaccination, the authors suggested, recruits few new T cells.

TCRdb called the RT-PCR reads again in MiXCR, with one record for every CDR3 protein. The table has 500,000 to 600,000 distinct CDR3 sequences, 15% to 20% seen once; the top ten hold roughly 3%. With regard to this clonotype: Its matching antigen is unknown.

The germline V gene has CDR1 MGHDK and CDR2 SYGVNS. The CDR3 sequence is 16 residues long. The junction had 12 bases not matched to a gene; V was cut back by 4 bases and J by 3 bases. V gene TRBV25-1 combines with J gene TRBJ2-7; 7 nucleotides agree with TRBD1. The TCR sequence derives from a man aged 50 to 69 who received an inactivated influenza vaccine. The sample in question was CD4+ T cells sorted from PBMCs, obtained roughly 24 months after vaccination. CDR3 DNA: TGTGCCAGCAGTGGGGCCGGGACAGCCAGTTTCTACGAGCAGTACTTC. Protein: CASSGAGTASFYEQYF.